This TCR beta chain is from a study of technical replicates of blood from a few donors. Libraries were prepared by immunoSEQ multiplex PCR; TCRdb keeps only in-frame clonotypes and omits some of them. The data show tens of thousands of clones, over 90% seen once. This clone was observed a handful of times. V trimming: 6 bases; J trimming: 2 bases; junction bases outside the gene matches: 6. The CDR3 is 15 amino acids. Per the germline V gene, CDR1 is MNHEY and CDR2 is SVGAGI. V and J are TRBV6-5 and TRBJ1-5; 8 nucleotides agree with TRBD1. The sequenced material came from T cells isolated from PBMCs. This sequence originates from a human donor in good health. DNA for the CDR3: TGTGCCAGCAGCCTGGACAGGGCTGGCAATCAGCCCCAGCATTTT. Protein sequence: CASSLDRAGNQPQHF.